This T cell receptor (beta chain) was identified in a study of cytomegalovirus exposure and HLA in healthy donors. Notes on the study in general: The study labeled 164 TCR beta chains cytomegalovirus-associated.

On this clone: What it binds is unknown.

Trimming at V came to 4 bases and at J to 6 bases, leaving 7 bases not matched to a gene. Germline loops: CDR1 KGHSH, CDR2 LQKENI. CDR3 length: 15 residues. Here immunoSEQ multiplex PCR was the method, and the copy in TCRdb shows in-frame clones only, minus some. The repertoire consists of 86,000 or so clones, with about 95% occurring once and the leading ten covering 1.6%. The receptor comes from a man younger than 35 in good health and CMV-seropositive. This chain joins TRBV18 and TRBJ2-2; 8 nucleotides match TRBD1. Sequencing was carried out using PBMCs. The CDR3 protein is CASSQGTGLAGELFF. The CDR3 DNA sequence: TGTGCCAGCTCACAGGGGACAGGTTTGGCCGGGGAGCTGTTTTTT.